This TCR beta chain stems from a study of CD8+ T cells in alopecia areata. Looking at the study overall: Treated patients took oral tofacitinib at 5 to 10 mg twice daily.

Sequencing relied on a cDNA template that was reverse transcribed from extracted RNA. Measured with immunoSEQ multiplex PCR; TCRdb has only the in-frame clones, and not every one. The sample has 220,000 or so clones, 50% to 65% seen once. Germline assignment: CDR1 SGHRS and CDR2 YFSETQ. This CDR3 has 13 residues. The ends lost 4 bases at V and 9 bases at J; junction bases unmatched: 6. Alopecia areata patients gave lesional scalp punch biopsies and peripheral blood samples. The sequence derives from a human donor with alopecia areata. This rearrangement joins TRBV5-1 to TRBJ2-1, with 8 bases matching TRBD2. The sequences come from CD4+ T cells sorted from blood, collected at week 0. The CDR3 nucleotides read TGCGCCAGCAGCCGGACTAGCCTCTTTGAGCAGTTCTTC. Residues: CASSRTSLFEQFF. Complete variable domain (other parts from reference TRBV5-1 and TRBJ2-1): KAGVTQTPRYLIKTRGQQVTLSCSPISGHRSVSWYQQTPGQGLQFLFEYFSETQRNKGNFPGRFSGRQFSNSRSEMNVSTLELGDSALYLCASSRTSLFEQFFGPGTRLTVL.